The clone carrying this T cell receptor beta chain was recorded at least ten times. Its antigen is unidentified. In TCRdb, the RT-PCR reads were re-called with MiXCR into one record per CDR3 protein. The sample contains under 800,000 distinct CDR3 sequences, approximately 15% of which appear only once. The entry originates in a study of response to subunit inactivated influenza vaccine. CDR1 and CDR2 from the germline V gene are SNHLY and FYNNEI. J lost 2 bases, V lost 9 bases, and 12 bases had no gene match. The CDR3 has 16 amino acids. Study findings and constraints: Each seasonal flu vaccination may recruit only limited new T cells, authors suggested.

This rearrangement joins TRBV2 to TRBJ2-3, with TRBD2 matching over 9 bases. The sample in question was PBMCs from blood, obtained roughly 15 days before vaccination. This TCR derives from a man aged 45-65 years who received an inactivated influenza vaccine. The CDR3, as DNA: TGTGCCAGTAGACCTAGACTAGCGGTTACCACAGATACGCAGTATTTT. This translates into CASRPRLAVTTDTQYF.